The T cell receptor beta chain described here comes from a study of blood T cell repertoires in COVID-19. Study context: COVID-19 samples collected from the United States, Italy and Spain covered acute and convalescent phases. From T cells, B-cell-depleted T cells, or PBMCs came the material, which was cDNA or gDNA.

The CDR3 consists of 12 residues. Germline V lookup: CDR1 MNHNY, CDR2 SVGAGI (reference sequence). V lost 9 bases and J 4 bases, leaving 12 bases between the germline ends. In the study's own analysis: The assay estimated nucleated cells by amplifying reference gene primers. Sequenced by immunoSEQ multiplex PCR; TCRdb stores in-frame clones only, minus some. V, J and clone size are taken as reported in that table, and D and trimming were inferred from the DNA itself. The sample includes roughly 32,000 clones, around 83% of them seen just once. The rearrangement joins TRBV6-6 to TRBJ1-2; possibly TRBD1 for D (5 bases). The sequence was obtained from a man aged 60-69 years with active or convalescent COVID-19. The specimen sequenced was peripheral blood. The CDR3 here is CASQGNTYGYTF. DNA for the CDR3: TGTGCCAGTCAGGGTAATACCTATGGCTACACCTTC.